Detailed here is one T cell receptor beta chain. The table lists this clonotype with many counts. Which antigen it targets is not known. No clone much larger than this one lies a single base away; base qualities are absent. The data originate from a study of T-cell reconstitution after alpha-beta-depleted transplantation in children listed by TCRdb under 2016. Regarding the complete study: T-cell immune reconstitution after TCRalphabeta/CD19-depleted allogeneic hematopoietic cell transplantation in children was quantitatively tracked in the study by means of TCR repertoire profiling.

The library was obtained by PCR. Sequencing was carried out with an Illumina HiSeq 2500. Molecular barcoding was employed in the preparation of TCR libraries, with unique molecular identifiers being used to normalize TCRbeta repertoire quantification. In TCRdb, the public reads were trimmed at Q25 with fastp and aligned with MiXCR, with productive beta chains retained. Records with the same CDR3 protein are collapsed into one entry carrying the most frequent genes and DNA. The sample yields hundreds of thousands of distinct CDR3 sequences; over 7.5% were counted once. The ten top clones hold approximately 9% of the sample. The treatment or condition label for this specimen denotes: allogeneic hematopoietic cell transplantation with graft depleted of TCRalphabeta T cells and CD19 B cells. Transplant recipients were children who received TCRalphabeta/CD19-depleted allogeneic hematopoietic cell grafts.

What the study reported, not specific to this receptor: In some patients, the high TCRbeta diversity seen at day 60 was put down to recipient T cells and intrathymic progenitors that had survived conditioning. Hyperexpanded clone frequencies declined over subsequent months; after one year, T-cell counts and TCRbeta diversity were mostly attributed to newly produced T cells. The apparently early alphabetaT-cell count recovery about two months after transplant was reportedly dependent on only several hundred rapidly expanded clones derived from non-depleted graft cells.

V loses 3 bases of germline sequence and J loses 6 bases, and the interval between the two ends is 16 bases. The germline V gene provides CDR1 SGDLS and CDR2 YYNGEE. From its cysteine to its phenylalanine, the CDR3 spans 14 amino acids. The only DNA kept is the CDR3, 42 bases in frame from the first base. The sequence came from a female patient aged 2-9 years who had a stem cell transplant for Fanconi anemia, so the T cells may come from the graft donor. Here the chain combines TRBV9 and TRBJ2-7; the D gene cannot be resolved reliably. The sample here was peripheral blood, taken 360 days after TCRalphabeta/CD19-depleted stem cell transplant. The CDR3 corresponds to CASSAGPGRAEQYF. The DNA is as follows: TGTGCCAGCAGCGCGGGCCCGGGTCGGGCCGAGCAGTACTTC.